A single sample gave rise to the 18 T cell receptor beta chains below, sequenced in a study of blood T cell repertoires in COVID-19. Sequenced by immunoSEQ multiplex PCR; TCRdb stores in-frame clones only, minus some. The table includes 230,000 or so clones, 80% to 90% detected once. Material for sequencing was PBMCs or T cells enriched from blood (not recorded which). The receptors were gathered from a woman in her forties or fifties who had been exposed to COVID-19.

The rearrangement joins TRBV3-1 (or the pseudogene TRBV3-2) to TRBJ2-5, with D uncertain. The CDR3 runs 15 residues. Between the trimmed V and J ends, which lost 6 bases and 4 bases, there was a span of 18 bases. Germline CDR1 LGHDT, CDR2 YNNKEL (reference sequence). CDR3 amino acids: CASSPESTPGETQYF. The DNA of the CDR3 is TGTGCCAGCAGTCCCGAGTCCACCCCCGGAGAGACCCAGTACTTC.

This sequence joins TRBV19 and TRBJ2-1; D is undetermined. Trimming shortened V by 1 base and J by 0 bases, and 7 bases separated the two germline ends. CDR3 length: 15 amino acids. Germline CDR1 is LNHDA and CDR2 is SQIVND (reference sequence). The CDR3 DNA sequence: TGTGCCAGTAGTATAGCGGTGAGCTCCTACAATGAGCAGTTCTTC. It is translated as CASSIAVSSYNEQFF. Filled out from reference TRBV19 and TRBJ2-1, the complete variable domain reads DGGITQSPKYLFRKEGQNVTLSCEQNLNHDAMYWYRQDPGQGLRLIYYSQIVNDFQKGDIAEGYSVSREKKESFPLTVTSAQKNPTAFYLCASSIAVSSYNEQFFGPGTRLTVL.

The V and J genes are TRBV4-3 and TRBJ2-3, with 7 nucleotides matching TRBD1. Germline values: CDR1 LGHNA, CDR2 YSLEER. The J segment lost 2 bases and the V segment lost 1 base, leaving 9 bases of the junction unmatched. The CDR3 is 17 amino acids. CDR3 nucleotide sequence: TGCGCCAGCAGCCAAGTCCATAACAGGGGATTCACAGATACGCAGTATTTT. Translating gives CASSQVHNRGFTDTQYF.

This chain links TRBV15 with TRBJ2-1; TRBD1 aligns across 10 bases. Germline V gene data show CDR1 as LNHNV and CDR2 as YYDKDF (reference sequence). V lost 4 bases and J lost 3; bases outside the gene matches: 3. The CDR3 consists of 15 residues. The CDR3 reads CATSIGTGDYNEQFF. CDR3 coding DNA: TGTGCCACCAGCATCGGGACAGGGGACTACAATGAGCAGTTCTTC.

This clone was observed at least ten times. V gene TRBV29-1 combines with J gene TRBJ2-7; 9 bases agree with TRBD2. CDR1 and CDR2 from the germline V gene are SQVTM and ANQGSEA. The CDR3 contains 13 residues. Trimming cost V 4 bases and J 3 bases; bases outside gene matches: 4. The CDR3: CSVGTSDYYEQYF. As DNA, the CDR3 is TGCAGCGTTGGGACTAGCGATTACTACGAGCAGTACTTC.

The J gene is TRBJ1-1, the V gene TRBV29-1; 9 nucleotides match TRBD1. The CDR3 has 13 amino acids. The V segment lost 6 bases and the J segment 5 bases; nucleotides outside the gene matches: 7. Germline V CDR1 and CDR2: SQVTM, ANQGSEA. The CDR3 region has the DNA TGCAGCGTCCCGGGACAGGGTTTTACTGAAGCTTTCTTT. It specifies CSVPGQGFTEAFF.

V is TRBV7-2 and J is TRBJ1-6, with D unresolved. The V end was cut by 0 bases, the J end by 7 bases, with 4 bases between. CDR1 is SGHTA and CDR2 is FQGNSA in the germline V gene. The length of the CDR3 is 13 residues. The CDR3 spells CASSLALNSPLHF. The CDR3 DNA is TGTGCCAGCAGCTTAGCCCTCAATTCACCCCTCCACTTT.

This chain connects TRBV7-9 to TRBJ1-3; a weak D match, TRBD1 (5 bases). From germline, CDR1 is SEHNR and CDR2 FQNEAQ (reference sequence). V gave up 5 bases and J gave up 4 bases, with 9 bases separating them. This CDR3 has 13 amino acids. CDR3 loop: CASSATEGNTIYF. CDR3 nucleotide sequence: TGTGCCAGCAGCGCGACAGAAGGAAACACCATATATTTT.

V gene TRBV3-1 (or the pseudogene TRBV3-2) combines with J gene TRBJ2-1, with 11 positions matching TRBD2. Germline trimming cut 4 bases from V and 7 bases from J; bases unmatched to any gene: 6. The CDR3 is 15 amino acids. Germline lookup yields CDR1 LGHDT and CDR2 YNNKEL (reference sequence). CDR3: CASSRASGGRNEQFF. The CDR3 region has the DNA TGTGCCAGCAGCCGGGCTAGCGGGGGGAGGAATGAGCAGTTCTTC.

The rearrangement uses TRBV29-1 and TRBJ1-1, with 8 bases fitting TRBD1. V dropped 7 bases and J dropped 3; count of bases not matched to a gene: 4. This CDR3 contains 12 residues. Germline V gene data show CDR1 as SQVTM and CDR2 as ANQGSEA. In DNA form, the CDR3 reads TGCAGCGCTGCGGACAGGGACACTGAAGCTTTCTTT. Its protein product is CSAADRDTEAFF.

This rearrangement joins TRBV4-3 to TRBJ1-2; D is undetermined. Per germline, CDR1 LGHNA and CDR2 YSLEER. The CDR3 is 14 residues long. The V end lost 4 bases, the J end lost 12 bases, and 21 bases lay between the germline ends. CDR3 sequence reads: CASSPNEGGLRNTF. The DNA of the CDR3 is TGCGCCAGCAGCCCCAACGAGGGAGGGCTTCGCAACACCTTC.

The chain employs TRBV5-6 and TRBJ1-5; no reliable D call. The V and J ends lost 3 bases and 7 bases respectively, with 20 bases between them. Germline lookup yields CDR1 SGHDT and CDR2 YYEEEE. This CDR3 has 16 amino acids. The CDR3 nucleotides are TGTGCCAGCAGCTCCAGCGGGGTTAGGACGGGACAGCCCCAGCATTTT. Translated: CASSSSGVRTGQPQHF.

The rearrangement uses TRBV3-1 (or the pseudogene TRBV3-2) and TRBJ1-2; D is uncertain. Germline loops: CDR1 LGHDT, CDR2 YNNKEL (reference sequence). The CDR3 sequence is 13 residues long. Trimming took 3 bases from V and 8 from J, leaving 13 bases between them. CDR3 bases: TGTGCCAGCAGCCATGGAGGGAAGCAGGGCTACACCTTC. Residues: CASSHGGKQGYTF.

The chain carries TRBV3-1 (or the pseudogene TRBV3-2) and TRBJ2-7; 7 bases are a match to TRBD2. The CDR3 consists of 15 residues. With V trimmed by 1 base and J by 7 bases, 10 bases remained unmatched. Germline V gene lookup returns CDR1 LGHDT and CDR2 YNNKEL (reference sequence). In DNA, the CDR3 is TGTGCCAGCAGCCAAGGGACAAGCGGGGCTGGGGAGCAGTACTTC. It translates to CASSQGTSGAGEQYF.

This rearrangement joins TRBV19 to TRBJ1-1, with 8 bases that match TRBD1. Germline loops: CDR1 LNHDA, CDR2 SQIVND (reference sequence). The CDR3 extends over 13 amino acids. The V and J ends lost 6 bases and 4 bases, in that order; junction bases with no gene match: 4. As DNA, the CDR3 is TGTGCCAGTAGCGTCGGACAGGGCACTGAAGCTTTCTTT. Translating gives CASSVGQGTEAFF.

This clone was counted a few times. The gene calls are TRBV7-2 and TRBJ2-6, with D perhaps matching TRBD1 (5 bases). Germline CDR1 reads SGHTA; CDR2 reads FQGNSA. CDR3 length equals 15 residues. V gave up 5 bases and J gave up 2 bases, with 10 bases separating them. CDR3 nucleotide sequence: TGTGCCAGCAGCCTGGGCAGGGCTGGGGCCAACGTCCTGACTTTC. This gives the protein CASSLGRAGANVLTF.

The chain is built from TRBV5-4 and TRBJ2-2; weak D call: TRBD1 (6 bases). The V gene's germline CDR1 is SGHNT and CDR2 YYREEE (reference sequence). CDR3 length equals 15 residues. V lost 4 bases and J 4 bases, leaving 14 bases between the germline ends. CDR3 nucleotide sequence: TGTGCCAGCAGCCTTGACAGGCTACCCACCGGGGAGCTGTTTTTT. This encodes CASSLDRLPTGELFF.

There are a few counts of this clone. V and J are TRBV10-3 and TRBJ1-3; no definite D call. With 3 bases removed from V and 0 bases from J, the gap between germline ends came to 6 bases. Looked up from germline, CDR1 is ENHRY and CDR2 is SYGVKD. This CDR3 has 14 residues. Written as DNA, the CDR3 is TGTGCCATCAGTGACGGTTACTCTGGAAACACCATATATTTT. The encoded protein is CAISDGYSGNTIYF.